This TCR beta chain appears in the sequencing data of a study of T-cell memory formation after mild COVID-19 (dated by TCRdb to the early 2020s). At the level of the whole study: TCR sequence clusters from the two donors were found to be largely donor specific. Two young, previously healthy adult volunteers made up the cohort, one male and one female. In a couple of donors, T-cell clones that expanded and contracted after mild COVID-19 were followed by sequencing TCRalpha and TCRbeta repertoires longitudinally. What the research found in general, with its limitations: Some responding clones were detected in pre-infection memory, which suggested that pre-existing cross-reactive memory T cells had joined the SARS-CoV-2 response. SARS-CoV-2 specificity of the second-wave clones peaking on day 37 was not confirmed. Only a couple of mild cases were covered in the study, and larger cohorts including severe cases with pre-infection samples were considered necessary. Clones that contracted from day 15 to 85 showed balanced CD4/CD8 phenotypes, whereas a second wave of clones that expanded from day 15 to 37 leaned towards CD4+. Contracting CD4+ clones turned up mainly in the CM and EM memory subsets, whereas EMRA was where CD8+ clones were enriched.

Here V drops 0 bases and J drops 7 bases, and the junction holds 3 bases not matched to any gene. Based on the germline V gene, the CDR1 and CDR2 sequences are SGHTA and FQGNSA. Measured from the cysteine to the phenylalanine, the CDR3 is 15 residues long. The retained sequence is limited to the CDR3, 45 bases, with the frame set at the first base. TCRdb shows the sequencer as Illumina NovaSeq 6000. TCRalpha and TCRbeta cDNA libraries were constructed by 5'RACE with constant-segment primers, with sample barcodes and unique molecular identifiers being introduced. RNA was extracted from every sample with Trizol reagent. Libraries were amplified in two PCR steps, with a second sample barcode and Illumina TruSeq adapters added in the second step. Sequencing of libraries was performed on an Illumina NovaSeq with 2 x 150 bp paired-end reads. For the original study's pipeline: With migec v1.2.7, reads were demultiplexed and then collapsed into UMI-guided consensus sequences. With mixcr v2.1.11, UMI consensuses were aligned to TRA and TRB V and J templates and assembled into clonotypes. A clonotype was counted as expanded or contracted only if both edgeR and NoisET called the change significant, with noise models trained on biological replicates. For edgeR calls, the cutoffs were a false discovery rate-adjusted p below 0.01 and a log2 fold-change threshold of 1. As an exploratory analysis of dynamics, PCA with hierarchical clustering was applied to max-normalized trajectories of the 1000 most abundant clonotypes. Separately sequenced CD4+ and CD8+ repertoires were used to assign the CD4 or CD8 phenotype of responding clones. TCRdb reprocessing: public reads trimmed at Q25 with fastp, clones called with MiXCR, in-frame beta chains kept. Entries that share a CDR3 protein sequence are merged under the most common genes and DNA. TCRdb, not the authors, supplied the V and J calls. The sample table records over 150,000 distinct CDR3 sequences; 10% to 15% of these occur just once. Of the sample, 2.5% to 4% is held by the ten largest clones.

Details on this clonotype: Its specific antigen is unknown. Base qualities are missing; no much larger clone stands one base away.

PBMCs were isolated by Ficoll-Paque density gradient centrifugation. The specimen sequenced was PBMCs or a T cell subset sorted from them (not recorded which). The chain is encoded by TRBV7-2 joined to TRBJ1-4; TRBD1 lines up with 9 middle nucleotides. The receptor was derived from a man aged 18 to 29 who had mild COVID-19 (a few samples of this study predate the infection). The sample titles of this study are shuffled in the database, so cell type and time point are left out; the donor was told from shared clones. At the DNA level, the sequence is TGTGCCAGCAGCTTAGCCGGGGACAGGGCTGAAAAACTGTTTTTT. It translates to CASSLAGDRAEKLFF.